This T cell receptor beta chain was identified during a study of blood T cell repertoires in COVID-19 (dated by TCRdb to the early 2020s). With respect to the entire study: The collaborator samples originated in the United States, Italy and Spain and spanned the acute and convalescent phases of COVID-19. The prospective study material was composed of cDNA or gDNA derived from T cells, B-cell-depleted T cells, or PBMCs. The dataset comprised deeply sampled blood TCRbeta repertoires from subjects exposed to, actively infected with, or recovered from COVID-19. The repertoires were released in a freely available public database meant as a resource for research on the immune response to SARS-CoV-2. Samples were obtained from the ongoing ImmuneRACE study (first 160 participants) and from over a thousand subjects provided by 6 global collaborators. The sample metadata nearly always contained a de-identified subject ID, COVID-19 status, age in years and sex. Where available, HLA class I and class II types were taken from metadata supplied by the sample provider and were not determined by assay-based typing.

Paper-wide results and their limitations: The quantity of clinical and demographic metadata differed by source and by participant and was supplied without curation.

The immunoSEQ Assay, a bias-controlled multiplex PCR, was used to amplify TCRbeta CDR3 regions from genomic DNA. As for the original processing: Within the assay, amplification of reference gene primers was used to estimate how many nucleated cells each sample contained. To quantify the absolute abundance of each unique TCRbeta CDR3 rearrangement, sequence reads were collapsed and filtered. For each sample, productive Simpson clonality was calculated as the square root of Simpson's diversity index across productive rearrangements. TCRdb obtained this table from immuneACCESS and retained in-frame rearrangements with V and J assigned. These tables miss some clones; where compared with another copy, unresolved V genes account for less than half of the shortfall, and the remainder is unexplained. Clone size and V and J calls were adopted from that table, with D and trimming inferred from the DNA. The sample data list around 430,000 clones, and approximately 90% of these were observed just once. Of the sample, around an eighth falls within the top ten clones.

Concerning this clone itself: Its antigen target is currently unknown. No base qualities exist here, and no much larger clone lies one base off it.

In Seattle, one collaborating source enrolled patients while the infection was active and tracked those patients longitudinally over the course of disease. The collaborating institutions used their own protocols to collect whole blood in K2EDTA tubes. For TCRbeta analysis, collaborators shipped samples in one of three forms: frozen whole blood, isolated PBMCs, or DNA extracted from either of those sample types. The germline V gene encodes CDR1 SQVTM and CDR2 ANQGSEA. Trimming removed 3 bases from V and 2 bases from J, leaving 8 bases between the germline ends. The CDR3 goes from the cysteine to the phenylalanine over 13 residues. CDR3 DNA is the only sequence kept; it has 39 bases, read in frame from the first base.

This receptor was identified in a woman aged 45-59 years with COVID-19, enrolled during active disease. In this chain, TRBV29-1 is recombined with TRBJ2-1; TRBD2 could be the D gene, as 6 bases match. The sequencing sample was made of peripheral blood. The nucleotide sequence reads TGCAGCGTTGATTGGGGGGCCTACAATGAGCAGTTCTTC. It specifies CSVDWGAYNEQFF.